The next 9 T cell receptor beta chains were all read from a single sample in a study of blood T cell repertoires in COVID-19. The method was immunoSEQ multiplex PCR; TCRdb's version includes in-frame clones alone and lacks a portion of them. This sample has approximately 400,000 clones, with around 87% found just once. The sample was PBMCs or T cells enriched from blood (not recorded which). The receptors come from a man aged 30 to 45 who had recovered from COVID-19.

This clone was seen only a few times. The V and J genes are TRBV6-5 and TRBJ1-6; D gene uncertain. The CDR3 consists of 12 residues. Germline values: CDR1 MNHEY, CDR2 SVGAGI. CDR3 residues: CACRDGDSPLHF. DNA of the CDR3: TGTGCTTGTCGAGACGGGGATTCACCCCTCCACTTT.

V usage is TRBV27 and J usage is TRBJ2-7, with TRBD1 matching 8 bases. V gave up 8 bases and J gave up 1 base; unmatched junction bases: 10. Germline V gene data show CDR1 as MNHEY and CDR2 as SMNVEV (reference sequence). The CDR3 is 15 residues long. CDR3 DNA sequence: TGTGCCAGCCGAGAACAGGGGGGTTATTCCTACGAGCAGTACTTC. The encoded protein is CASREQGGYSYEQYF.

This clone has just one count. The V and J genes are TRBV13 and TRBJ2-3; D not certain. V was cut by 0 bases and J by 5 bases, with 6 bases left in between. Germline V CDR1 and CDR2: PRHDT, FYEKMQ (reference sequence). CDR3 length: 13 amino acids. The CDR3 DNA reads as TGTGCCAGCAGCTTAGGCCGTATAGATACGCAGTATTTT. The encoded protein is CASSLGRIDTQYF.

This chain joins TRBV9 and TRBJ1-6; 7 nucleotides align to TRBD1. The V gene's germline CDR1 is SGDLS and CDR2 YYNGEE. The CDR3 extends over 16 amino acids. Losses at the gene ends were 7 bases for V and 5 bases for J; bases not matched to a gene: 12. This CDR3 reads CASGTTRDRDNSPLHF. DNA for the CDR3: TGTGCCAGCGGTACGACCCGGGACAGAGATAATTCACCCCTCCACTTT. Filled out from reference TRBV9 and TRBJ1-6, the complete variable domain reads DSGVTQTPKHLITATGQRVTLRCSPRSGDLSVYWYQQSLDQGLQFLIQYYNGEERAKGNILERFSAQQFPDLHSELNLSSLELGDSALYFCASGTTRDRDNSPLHFGNGTRLTVT.

This chain connects TRBV15 to TRBJ1-5, with 8 nucleotides matching TRBD1. CDR3 length: 16 residues. The germline CDR1 and CDR2 sequences are LNHNV and YYDKDF (reference sequence). The V and J ends lost 0 bases and 6 bases, in that order; junction bases with no gene match: 7. The chain's CDR3 is CATSRDGQGVGQPQHF. CDR3 DNA: TGTGCCACCAGCAGAGATGGACAGGGAGTCGGTCAGCCCCAGCATTTT.

V and J are TRBV6-2 or TRBV6-3 and TRBJ2-7; D not certain. Looked up from germline, CDR1 is MNHEY and CDR2 is SVGEGT. Trimming removed 2 bases at V and 2 bases at J, with 4 bases between. The CDR3 contains 12 residues. Written as DNA, the CDR3 is TGTGCCAGCAGTTACGAGGCCTACGAGCAGTACTTC. It yields the protein CASSYEAYEQYF.

The chain combines TRBV18 with TRBJ1-4, with 9 bases matching TRBD1. The CDR3 sequence is 16 residues long. The junction had 8 bases not matched to a gene; V was cut back by 1 base and J by 8 bases. The V gene's germline CDR1 is KGHSH and CDR2 LQKENI. The CDR3 is CASSPRGTGMKEKLFF. The CDR3 DNA reads TGTGCCAGCTCACCACGGGGGACAGGGATGAAGGAAAAACTGTTTTTT. Together with reference TRBV18 and TRBJ1-4, the CDR3 gives the full variable domain: NAGVMQNPRHLVRRRGQEARLRCSPMKGHSHVYWYRQLPEEGLKFMVYLQKENIIDESGMPKERFSAEFPKEGPSILRIQQVVRGDSAAYFCASSPRGTGMKEKLFFGSGTQLSVL.

The chain is built from TRBV5-1 and TRBJ1-6; D unresolved. The ends were cut back, 0 bases at V and 9 bases at J, with 10 bases in the middle. Germline CDR1 reads SGHRS; CDR2 reads YFSETQ. This CDR3 has 14 residues. The CDR3 DNA reads TGCGCCAGCAGCTTGGCAGGAACGTCTTCACCCCTCCACTTT. Amino acids: CASSLAGTSSPLHF.

Concerning this clone itself: One junction end disagrees with the germline gene, perhaps due to a read error. This rearrangement joins TRBV7-7 to TRBJ1-3; D is unresolved. The CDR3 is made up of 13 amino acids. The V gene's germline CDR1 is SSHAT and CDR2 FNYEAQ (reference sequence). The CDR3 reads CASSLGEGNTIYF. The CDR3 DNA reads as TGTGCTAGCAGCTTAGGAGAGGGAAACACCATATATTTT.